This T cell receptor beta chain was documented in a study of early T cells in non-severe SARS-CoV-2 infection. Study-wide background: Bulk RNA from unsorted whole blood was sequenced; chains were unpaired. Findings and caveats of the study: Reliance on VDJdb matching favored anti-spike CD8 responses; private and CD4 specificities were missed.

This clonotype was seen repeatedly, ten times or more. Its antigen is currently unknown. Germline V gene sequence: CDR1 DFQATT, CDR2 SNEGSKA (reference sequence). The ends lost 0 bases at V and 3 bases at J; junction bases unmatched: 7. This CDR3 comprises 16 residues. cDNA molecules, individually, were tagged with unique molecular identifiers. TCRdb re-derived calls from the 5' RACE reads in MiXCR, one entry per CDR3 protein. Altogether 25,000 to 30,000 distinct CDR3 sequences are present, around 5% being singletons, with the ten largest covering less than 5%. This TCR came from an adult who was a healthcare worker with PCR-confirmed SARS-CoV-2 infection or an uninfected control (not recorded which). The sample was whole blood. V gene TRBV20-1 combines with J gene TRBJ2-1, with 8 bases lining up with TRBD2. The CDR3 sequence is CSARDGAGRGYNEQFF. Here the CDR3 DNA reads TGCAGTGCTAGAGATGGAGCCGGGAGGGGCTACAATGAGCAGTTCTTC.